The 3 T cell receptor beta chains below were found in one sample sequenced in a study of T cell responses to AZD1222 COVID-19 vaccine. Profiling relied on immunoSEQ multiplex PCR, and the TCRdb table lists in-frame clones only, not all of them. The sample consists of about 140,000 clones, around 92% of them appearing once. The starting material was peripheral blood, obtained 28 days after the second AZD1222 dose. The origin of the receptors is an adult who received the AZD1222 COVID-19 vaccine.

The rearrangement joins TRBV6-5 to TRBJ1-3; D is possibly TRBD1 (6 bases). The germline V gene encodes CDR1 MNHEY and CDR2 SVGAGI. Trimming left V 3 bases short and J 4 bases short, with 10 bases between. The CDR3 sequence is 14 residues long. CDR3 nucleotides: TGTGCCAGCAGTTATAGGGGGACGGGAAACACCATATATTTT. This encodes CASSYRGTGNTIYF.

This clone was detected only once. The chain recombines TRBV27 with TRBJ1-5; TRBD1 matches 9 bases. Germline assignment: CDR1 MNHEY and CDR2 SMNVEV (reference sequence). V dropped 4 bases and J dropped 5; count of bases not matched to a gene: 3. This CDR3 region has 14 residues. CDR3 DNA sequence: TGTGCCAGCAGTTACCGGGACAGGGATCAGCCCCAGCATTTT. This sequence encodes CASSYRDRDQPQHF.

The chain combines TRBV28 with TRBJ2-2, with D uncertain. Germline CDR1 and CDR2: MDHEN and SYDVKM. This CDR3 has 12 amino acids. V dropped 2 bases and J dropped 8 bases, with 6 bases sitting between them. CDR3 DNA sequence: TGTGCCAGCAGTTTAACACAAGGGGAGCTGTTTTTT. Translating it yields CASSLTQGELFF.